A single sample is the source of the 8 T cell receptor beta chains below, sequenced in a study of T cells in Graves' hyperthyroidism and ophthalmopathy. Amplification of TCR beta CDR3 regions used RNA as the template. TCR CDR3 regions were first amplified by RT-PCR with HTBI primers. TCRdb used MiXCR to reprocess the multiplex PCR reads, holding one entry per CDR3 protein. The table lists a few hundred thousand distinct CDR3 sequences, 40% to 55% of them singletons. The sequenced sample was peripheral blood or thyroid tissue (not recorded which). These receptors all stem from an adult woman with Graves' disease, either hyperthyroidism or ophthalmopathy (not recorded which).

This clonotype was detected many times. The rearrangement uses TRBV29-1 and TRBJ2-7; D is unclear. The germline V gene has CDR1 SQVTM and CDR2 ANQGSEA. CDR3 length: 12 residues. The V gene lost 1 base and the J gene lost 6 bases, with 10 bases spanning the gap. CDR3 protein: CSVEVRVSEQYF. The DNA of the CDR3 is TGCAGCGTTGAAGTTCGGGTTTCCGAGCAGTACTTC.

The chain is built from TRBV6-6 and TRBJ2-7, with TRBD1 matching 8 bases. The DNA end lines up better with TRBJ2-5; the J call may be wrong. Per germline, CDR1 MNHNY and CDR2 SVGAGI (reference sequence). The CDR3 has 12 amino acids. For the CDR3, the DNA is TGTGCCAGCACCCGGACAGGGCTGACCCAGTACTTC. Translation gives CASTRTGLTQYF.

This clonotype was seen a few times. A read error may produce the germline difference seen at one junction end. This chain joins TRBV6-1 and TRBJ2-7; 12 bases map to TRBD2. Germline assignment: CDR1 MNHNS and CDR2 SASEGT. This CDR3 spans 15 amino acids. As DNA, the CDR3 is TGCGCCAGCAGTGATGCTAGCGGGAGGGTCTACGAGCAGTACTTC. Translating gives CASSDASGRVYEQYF.

The chain recombines TRBV7-2 with TRBJ2-1, with D unclear. CDR1 and CDR2 (germline): SGHTA, FQGNSA. The CDR3 contains 14 residues. The V and J ends lost 2 bases and 4 bases respectively, with 9 bases between them. CDR3 coding DNA: TGTGCCAGCAGCTTAATTGTCACATACAATGAGCAGTTCTTC. Encoded protein: CASSLIVTYNEQFF. The variable domain in full, with the rest retrieved from reference TRBV7-2 and TRBJ2-1, is GAGVSQSPSNKVTEKGKDVELRCDPISGHTALYWYRQSLGQGLEFLIYFQGNSAPDKSGLPSDRFSAERTGGSVSTLTIQRTQQEDSAVYLCASSLIVTYNEQFFGPGTRLTVL.

This chain uses TRBV10-2 with TRBJ2-7; 7 nucleotides align to TRBD1. This CDR3 has 13 residues. Germline CDR1 WSHSY, CDR2 SAAADI. Trimming at V came to 7 bases and at J to 7 bases, leaving 10 bases not matched to a gene. The CDR3: CASTRQGVGEQYF. In DNA form, the CDR3 reads TGCGCCAGCACCAGGCAGGGGGTGGGTGAGCAGTACTTC.

To note about this clonotype: A read error may explain this, as a much larger clone is one base away. The rearrangement joins TRBV5-1 to TRBJ1-2; TRBD1 might be the D (5 bases). The V gene's germline CDR1 is SGHRS and CDR2 YFSETQ. The CDR3 is made up of 13 amino acids. CDR3 DNA sequence: TGTGCCAGCAGCTCTGGGGGGAGATATGGCTACACCTTC. It is translated as CASSSGGRYGYTF.

The chain is built from TRBV2 and TRBJ2-5; a weak D match, TRBD2 (6 bases). From germline, CDR1 is SNHLY and CDR2 FYNNEI. Deletions cut 8 bases from V and 5 bases from J, with 21 bases between. There are 15 residues in the CDR3. The CDR3 coding sequence is TGTGCCAGCCGCGGTCTCGAAGCGGGTACGGAGACCCAGTACTTC. Its translation is CASRGLEAGTETQYF. Filled out from reference TRBV2 and TRBJ2-5, the complete variable domain reads EPEVTQTPSHQVTQMGQEVILRCVPISNHLYFYWYRQILGQKVEFLVSFYNNEISEKSEIFDDQFSVERPDGSNFTLKIRSTKLEDSAMYFCASRGLEAGTETQYFGPGTRLLVL.

This clonotype was seen a handful of times. The V call is TRBV15, the J call TRBJ2-1, with D uncertain. V was trimmed by 2 bases and J by 4 bases, leaving 3 bases between them. This CDR3 region has 12 residues. Per the germline V gene, CDR1 is LNHNV and CDR2 is YYDKDF (reference sequence). This CDR3 reads CATSRKYNEQFF. The CDR3 coding sequence is TGTGCCACCAGCAGAAAATACAATGAGCAGTTCTTC.